This T cell receptor (beta chain) was recovered during a study of blood T cell repertoires in COVID-19. As for the study in general: Italy, Spain and the United States were the sources of the convalescent and acute COVID-19 samples. The cDNA or gDNA used as material had been derived from T cells, B-cell-depleted T cells, or PBMCs.

Enrollees, roughly 18 to 89 years old, lived in roughly 24 US areas. Exposed participants encountered a COVID-19 case during the 2 weeks preceding study entry. This clone was observed a few times. Some clones are missing from TCRdb's copy, which holds only in-frame ones; the method was immunoSEQ multiplex PCR. The sample yields approximately 260,000 clones, about 88% seen once. The CDR3 has 11 amino acids. The germline CDR1 and CDR2 sequences are MNHEY and SMNVEV (reference sequence). Trimming pared 8 bases from V and 14 bases from J, leaving 18 bases between. The TCR comes from a woman in her forties or fifties who had been exposed to COVID-19. The chain recombines TRBV27 with TRBJ1-2, with a possible D match to TRBD1 (6 bases). Sequences were obtained from PBMCs or T cells enriched from blood (not recorded which). The chain's CDR3 is CASGQTGPTTF. CDR3 in DNA: TGTGCCAGCGGACAGACGGGTCCTACAACCTTC.